A single sample gave rise to the 18 T cell receptor beta chains below, sequenced in a study of cytomegalovirus exposure and HLA in healthy donors. PCR employed 60 Vbeta and 13 Jbeta primers. Some clones are missing from TCRdb's copy, which holds only in-frame ones; the method was immunoSEQ multiplex PCR. The table includes about 110,000 clones, about an eighth detected once. Sequencing was carried out using PBMCs. The receptors stem from a man aged 40-49 years in good health and CMV-seropositive.

This chain joins TRBV5-1 and TRBJ2-2; tentative D call: TRBD1 (6 bases). Germline CDR1 SGHRS, CDR2 YFSETQ. This CDR3 is 15 amino acids long. Trimming cost V 2 bases and J 7 bases, with 15 bases left between them. The CDR3 DNA reads as TGCGCCAGCAGCTTCAGTCAGGGGTCTGTCGGGGAGCTGTTTTTT. Amino acids: CASSFSQGSVGELFF.

The gene calls are TRBV28 and TRBJ2-1; 10 bases are shared with TRBD2. J lost 7 bases, V lost 1 base, and 10 bases had no gene match. CDR3 length: 17 residues. Per germline, CDR1 MDHEN and CDR2 SYDVKM. CDR3 in amino acids: CASSLSSAGGSWNEQFF. CDR3 nucleotides: TGTGCCAGCAGTTTATCTTCAGCGGGGGGGTCCTGGAATGAGCAGTTCTTC.

This clone was counted only a few times. The rearrangement links TRBV7-2 to TRBJ2-1, with 7 bases aligning to TRBD2. CDR3 length: 14 amino acids. CDR1 and CDR2 from the germline V gene are SGHTA and FQGNSA. J was trimmed by 7 bases and V by 4 bases; bases with no gene match: 7. The CDR3: CASSSRDYTNEQFF. The CDR3 coding sequence is TGTGCCAGCAGCTCCCGGGACTACACGAATGAGCAGTTCTTC.

This clone was counted a few times. The gene calls are TRBV6-6 and TRBJ2-3; 11 positions agree with TRBD2. The CDR3 loop spans 16 amino acids. Germline V gives CDR1 MNHNY, CDR2 SVGAGI (reference sequence). V was pared by 6 bases and J by 1 base, with 6 bases of the junction left unmatched. The CDR3 nucleotides read TGTGCCAGCAGCCTCACTAGCGGGGGCGGCACAGATACGCAGTATTTT. Its protein product is CASSLTSGGGTDTQYF.

In its sample, this clone was seen a few times. This chain uses TRBV5-1 with TRBJ1-1; maybe TRBD1 (5 bases). In germline, CDR1 is SGHRS, CDR2 YFSETQ. Trimming removed 7 bases at V and 5 bases at J, with 15 bases between. The CDR3 runs 13 residues. CDR3 nucleotide sequence: TGCGCCAGCGGGGACCGGGGGGGAACTGAAGCTTTCTTT. Its protein is CASGDRGGTEAFF.

The chain uses TRBV28 and TRBJ1-5, with TRBD1 matching 9 bases. Germline-derived CDR1 and CDR2 are MDHEN and SYDVKM. The CDR3 is made up of 15 amino acids. Germline trimming cut 1 base from V and 5 bases from J; bases unmatched to any gene: 3. CDR3 amino acids: CASSLLGQGDQPQHF. In nucleotides, the CDR3 is TGTGCCAGCAGTTTATTGGGACAGGGTGATCAGCCCCAGCATTTT.

The chain combines TRBV19 with TRBJ1-4, with 7 bases fitting TRBD1. Germline V gives CDR1 LNHDA, CDR2 SQIVND (reference sequence). The CDR3 sequence is 15 residues long. With 5 bases clipped from V and 7 bases from J, the junction kept 10 bases outside the gene matches. The CDR3, as DNA: TGTGCCAGTAGTCCAACAGGGGTAGATGTTGAAAAACTGTTTTTT. Protein sequence: CASSPTGVDVEKLFF.

There are a few counts of this clone. The rearrangement uses TRBV28 and TRBJ2-2; 12 bases map to TRBD2. The trim removed 5 bases at V and 5 bases at J, leaving 6 bases unmatched. CDR1 is MDHEN, CDR2 SYDVKM, per germline. The CDR3 runs 16 residues. In DNA, the CDR3 is TGTGCCAGCAGTCCCTTAGGGACTAGCGGGACCGGGGAGCTGTTTTTT. The encoded protein is CASSPLGTSGTGELFF.

This clone appeared a few times. V is TRBV29-1 and J is TRBJ2-3, with D tentatively TRBD1 (6 bases). CDR3 length equals 14 residues. CDR1 SQVTM and CDR2 ANQGSEA come from the germline V gene. The germline V and J ends were trimmed by 7 bases and 5 bases, with 19 bases remaining between them. The CDR3 loop reads CSGAGTREKDTQYF. The CDR3 DNA reads TGCAGCGGAGCCGGGACAAGGGAGAAAGATACGCAGTATTTT.

This clone was seen a handful of times. The chain employs TRBV5-6 and TRBJ2-1, with TRBD2 matching over 8 bases. CDR1 and CDR2 (germline): SGHDT, YYEEEE. The CDR3 runs 14 residues. V trimming: 5 bases; J trimming: 6 bases; junction bases outside the gene matches: 7. CDR3: CASSSPGLVNEQFF. The CDR3 coding sequence is TGTGCCAGCAGTTCTCCGGGACTAGTCAATGAGCAGTTCTTC.

Only a few counts were recorded for this clone. The V call is TRBV7-9, the J call TRBJ2-3; TRBD1 aligns across 9 bases. Per germline, CDR1 SEHNR and CDR2 FQNEAQ (reference sequence). This CDR3 has 16 amino acids. With V trimmed by 4 bases and J by 3 bases, 8 bases remained unmatched. As DNA, the CDR3 is TGTGCCAGCAGCTACTCCCGGACAGGGGCAACAGATACGCAGTATTTT. It codes for CASSYSRTGATDTQYF.

This rearrangement joins TRBV2 to TRBJ2-7; 10 nucleotides agree with TRBD1. The CDR3 contains 16 residues. Germline V gives CDR1 SNHLY, CDR2 FYNNEI. V lost 2 bases, J lost 1 base, and 5 bases stayed unmatched. In DNA form, the CDR3 reads TGTGCCAGCAGTGAACCCCGGGACAGGGGTTCCTACGAGCAGTACTTC. Its translation: CASSEPRDRGSYEQYF. The whole variable domain, filled in from reference TRBV2 and TRBJ2-7, reads EPEVTQTPSHQVTQMGQEVILRCVPISNHLYFYWYRQILGQKVEFLVSFYNNEISEKSEIFDDQFSVERPDGSNFTLKIRSTKLEDSAMYFCASSEPRDRGSYEQYFGPGTRLTVT.

This clone was seen a handful of times. Here the CDR3 reads CASSYPGTGGGYGYTF. The CDR3 DNA sequence: TGTGCCAGCAGTTACCCCGGGACAGGGGGCGGCTATGGCTACACCTTC. The chain combines TRBV6-6 with TRBJ1-2; 12 bases fit TRBD1. Germline CDR1 is MNHNY and CDR2 is SVGAGI (reference sequence). Trimming cost V 2 bases and J 4 bases; bases outside gene matches: 5. The CDR3 totals 16 residues.

A few counts support this clone. The rearrangement links TRBV28 to TRBJ1-1, with TRBD1 as a possible D gene (5 bases). V dropped 1 base and J dropped 10 bases, with 16 bases sitting between them. This CDR3 comprises 14 residues. Germline CDR1 reads MDHEN; CDR2 reads SYDVKM. CDR3 amino acids: CASSLSQVRFGAFF. In DNA, the CDR3 is TGTGCCAGCAGTTTATCACAGGTCCGGTTCGGAGCTTTCTTT.

This sequence joins TRBV5-1 and TRBJ1-1, with 7 nucleotides matching TRBD1. V lost 4 bases and J lost 3; bases outside the gene matches: 6. This CDR3 region has 14 residues. Per germline, CDR1 SGHRS and CDR2 YFSETQ. Here the CDR3 DNA reads TGCGCCAGCAGCACACCTACAGGGGACACTGAAGCTTTCTTT. It translates to CASSTPTGDTEAFF.

The chain employs TRBV28 and TRBJ1-2; 7 nucleotides match TRBD1. This CDR3 is built from 14 residues. CDR1 MDHEN and CDR2 SYDVKM come from the germline V gene. V shed 6 bases, J shed 0 bases, and the junction held 4 bases outside the gene matches. CDR3 protein: CASRTGQANYGYTF. CDR3 nucleotide sequence: TGTGCCAGCAGAACAGGACAGGCTAACTATGGCTACACCTTC.

The chain couples TRBV28 to TRBJ2-7; TRBD1 matches at 7 bases. The CDR3 has 15 residues. J was trimmed by 2 bases and V by 5 bases; bases with no gene match: 9. The germline gives CDR1 MDHEN, CDR2 SYDVKM. The chain's CDR3 is CASSPPSGQAYEQYF. CDR3 nucleotides: TGTGCCAGCAGTCCGCCCTCCGGACAGGCCTACGAGCAGTACTTC.

CDR3 amino acids: CASSPQWSGDTEAFF. CDR3 sequence (DNA): TGTGCCAGCTCACCACAATGGTCGGGGGACACTGAAGCTTTCTTT. The gene calls are TRBV18 and TRBJ1-1, with D perhaps matching TRBD1 (5 bases). The V gene lost 1 base and the J gene lost 3 bases, with 12 bases spanning the gap. The CDR3 sequence is 15 residues long. Germline CDR1 KGHSH, CDR2 LQKENI.